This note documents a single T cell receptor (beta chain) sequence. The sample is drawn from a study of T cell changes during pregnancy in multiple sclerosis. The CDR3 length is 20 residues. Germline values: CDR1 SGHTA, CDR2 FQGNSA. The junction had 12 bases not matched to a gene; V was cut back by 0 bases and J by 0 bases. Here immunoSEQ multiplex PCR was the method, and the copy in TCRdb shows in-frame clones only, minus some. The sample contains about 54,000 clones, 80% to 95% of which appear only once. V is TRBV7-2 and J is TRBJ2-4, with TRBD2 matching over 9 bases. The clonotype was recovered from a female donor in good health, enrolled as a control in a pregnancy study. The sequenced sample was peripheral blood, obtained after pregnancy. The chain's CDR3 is CASSLAPSVRGGTAKNIQYF. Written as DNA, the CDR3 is TGTGCCAGCAGCTTAGCGCCTAGTGTGCGGGGGGGCACAGCCAAAAACATTCAGTACTTC.